This T cell receptor (beta chain) was profiled in a study of Ad26.COV2.S vaccination and SARS-CoV-2 variants. Overall study: Intramuscular Ad26.COV2.S doses were given once or twice, 56 days apart.

Treatment described: about 20 received Ad26.COV2.S at low or high dose, single or two shots; five or six received placebo; per-sample allocation not given. Sampling was performed 63 days after the first vaccine or placebo injection. An adult donor aged 18-55 years was enrolled in Boston. The assay was immunoSEQ multiplex PCR, and TCRdb's table has in-frame clones only and misses some. Of hundreds of thousands of clones in the sample, around 90% are singletons; the top ten hold over 1.3%. V lost 0 bases to trimming and J lost 0 bases, with 9 bases between them. The CDR3 length is 15 residues. Germline values: CDR1 SGHTS, CDR2 YDEGEE.

The chain recombines TRBV5-8 with TRBJ2-5; D remains unclear. The clonotype originates from a person aged 18 to 65 who received the Ad26.COV2.S COVID-19 vaccine or a placebo. This sample comprised peripheral blood, obtained in a trial of Ad26.COV2.S vaccine versus placebo. The CDR3 DNA sequence: TGTGCCAGCAGCTTGGGAGGCTTGTACCAAGAGACCCAGTACTTC. As protein: CASSLGGLYQETQYF.